A selection of T cell receptor beta chains follows, all from one sample in a study of blood T cell repertoires in COVID-19. Produced via immunoSEQ multiplex PCR; TCRdb's table is partial and in-frame only. The repertoire consists of under 110,000 clones, with around 94% occurring once and the leading ten covering approximately 5.8%. Sequenced sample: peripheral blood. These receptors were obtained from a man in his fifties with active COVID-19. Both conserved end residues are part of each CDR3. D genes are given only for firm matches. Clone sizes are given selectively: once, few, many, or a class where the clone is expanded.

d_call j_call v_call clone_size cdr3_nt cdr3_aa
. TRBJ2-5 TRBV10-3 . TGTGCCATCAGTGGCAACCCCACAGGACAAGAGACCCAGTACTTC CAISGNPTGQETQYF
. TRBJ2-7 TRBV21-1 . TGTGCCAGCAGCAAAGGGGGGACTAGCGGACCCTACGAGCAGTACTTC CASSKGGTSGPYEQYF
. TRBJ2-6 TRBV28 . TGTGCCAGCAGTTCCACAGGTGCTGGGGCCAACGTCCTGACTTTC CASSSTGAGANVLTF
. TRBJ2-1 TRBV30 . TGTGCCTGGAGTGTACTAGGACTCATCTCCTACAATGAGCAGTTCTTC CAWSVLGLISYNEQFF
. TRBJ2-1 TRBV7-6 . TGTGCCAGCAGCTTAGACGGGAGCTCCTACAATGAGCAGTTCTTC CASSLDGSSYNEQFF
. TRBJ2-5 TRBV24-1 once TGTGCCACCAGTGATCATGTCACAGGGAATCTAGAGACCCAGTACTTC CATSDHVTGNLETQYF
TRBD1 TRBJ2-5 TRBV5-5 . TGTGCCAGCAGCTCGAGGGCGACAGGGGATTTCCAAGAGACCCAGTACTTC CASSSRATGDFQETQYF
TRBD2 TRBJ2-3 TRBV11-2 . TGTGCCAGCAGCCCCGGACTAGCGGGAGTGGATACGCAGTATTTT CASSPGLAGVDTQYF
. TRBJ1-2 TRBV5-6 . TGTGCCAGCAGCCCATTAACGGGAGTTACGGAGAAGGTGGCTTCCGGCTACACCTTC CASSPLTGVTEKVASGYTF
. TRBJ1-6 TRBV7-2 . TGTGCCAGCAGCCCCGGGACTCCCGTTTGGGCCCTCCACTTT CASSPGTPVWALHF
TRBD1 TRBJ1-1 TRBV12-3/TRBV12-4 few TGTGCCAGCAGCCGACAGGGGAACACTGAAGCTTTCTTT CASSRQGNTEAFF
TRBD2 TRBJ2-1 TRBV27 . TGTGCCAGCAGTTTTACTAGCGGGGTCCGGGAGCAGTTCTTC CASSFTSGVREQFF
TRBD1 TRBJ1-1 TRBV30 . TGTGCCTTAACCCAGGGGGTTGAAGCTTTCTTT CALTQGVEAFF
. TRBJ1-3 TRBV6-5 once TGTGCCAGCAGCAACGGGGGGAACACCATATATTTT CASSNGGNTIYF
TRBD2 TRBJ2-1 TRBV2 once TGTGCCAGCACTCAGGGACTAGCGGGTCGGGAGCAGTTCTTC CASTQGLAGREQFF
. TRBJ1-2 TRBV29-1 . TGCAGCGTTGAAGATGAGGGAACGGCTAACTATGGCTACACCTTC CSVEDEGTANYGYTF
TRBD1 TRBJ1-2 TRBV19 few TGTGCCAGCACAGGGGGTTTCCTATATGGCTACACCTTC CASTGGFLYGYTF
TRBD2 TRBJ2-2 TRBV5-1 . TGCGCCAGCAGCGGGGGGGAGGGCCCCCCTGGGGAGCTGTTTTTT CASSGGEGPPGELFF
TRBD2 TRBJ2-1 TRBV9 . TGTGCCAGCAGGGCCAGCGGGAGCTCCTACAATGAGCAGTTCTTC CASRASGSSYNEQFF
TRBD2 TRBJ2-7 TRBV7-2 . TGTGCCAGCAGCGCGGCGAATGCGGGAGGGTTCCACGAGCAGTACTTC CASSAANAGGFHEQYF
TRBD1 TRBJ1-5 TRBV19 once TGTGCCAGTAGTGCCACAGGGGGGATGCAGAGTAGGAATCAGCCCCAGCATTTT CASSATGGMQSRNQPQHF
. TRBJ2-7 TRBV2 . TGTGCCAGCAGGGGGGCCTCCTACGAGCAGTACTTC CASRGASYEQYF
. TRBJ1-6 TRBV2 . TGTGCCAGCAGTTATAGGGGTTCCGGGTCCTATAATTCACCCCTCCACTTT CASSYRGSGSYNSPLHF